The clone carrying this T cell receptor beta chain has more than one count but fewer than ten. Its antigen remains unidentified. Germline CDR1 reads SGHRS; CDR2 reads YFSETQ. With V trimmed by 4 bases and J by 7 bases, 14 bases remained unmatched. The CDR3 length is 16 residues. Both iRepertoire HTBI primers and Arm-PCR of CDR3 regions were used to build the TCR beta libraries. Each CDR3 protein gets one entry after TCRdb re-called the multiplex PCR reads with MiXCR. The sample contains some 300,000 distinct CDR3 sequences, roughly a fifth of which appear only once. The data belong to a study of regulatory T cells in long-lasting Graves disease. Background on the study: Persistent cases were those of Graves' disease that involved over 5 years of antithyroid drugs with positive TSH receptor antibodies. Findings and limits, study-wide: Public clonotype sharing was higher in persistent than newly diagnosed patients. Persistent Graves' patients showed less TCR diversity than newly diagnosed patients showed.

Indicated time point: persistent/refractory GD, antithyroid drugs over 5 years with positive TRAb. Preparation of the TCR library used RNA extracted from PBMCs. The chain recombines TRBV5-1 with TRBJ1-2, with 9 bases identical to TRBD1. The material was peripheral blood mononuclear cells (PBMCs), obtained when the disease was refractory, from a patient treated with antithyroid drugs. The receptor was derived from a female donor with Graves disease. CDR3 nucleotides: TGCGCCAGCAGCCCTAACAGGGGGCGCGGAAATGGTGGCTACACCTTC. As protein: CASSPNRGRGNGGYTF. Using reference TRBV5-1 and TRBJ1-2 for the parts outside the CDR3, the full variable domain is KAGVTQTPRYLIKTRGQQVTLSCSPISGHRSVSWYQQTPGQGLQFLFEYFSETQRNKGNFPGRFSGRQFSNSRSEMNVSTLELGDSALYLCASSPNRGRGNGGYTFGSGTRLTVV.